The 21 T cell receptor beta chains below were found in one sample sequenced in a study of blood T cell repertoires in COVID-19. Method: immunoSEQ multiplex PCR; TCRdb's copy keeps in-frame clones and lacks some. Found here are a few hundred thousand clones, over 75% of them singletons; the top ten hold about 10%. The sequencing input was peripheral blood. These receptors originate from a woman between 70 and 85 years old with acute or convalescent COVID-19.

The chain combines TRBV6-5 with TRBJ2-5, with D unclear. The CDR3 is made up of 12 amino acids. V lost 5 bases, J lost 4 bases, and 8 bases lay in between. In germline, CDR1 is MNHEY, CDR2 SVGAGI. This chain's CDR3 is CASSRLGETQYF. The CDR3, as DNA: TGTGCCAGCAGTCGACTTGGAGAGACCCAGTACTTC.

This rearrangement joins TRBV5-1 to TRBJ1-4; D might be TRBD1 (5 bases). The CDR3 has 13 residues. Between the trimmed V and J ends, which lost 4 bases and 6 bases, there was a span of 10 bases. The germline V gene has CDR1 SGHRS and CDR2 YFSETQ. CDR3 nucleotide sequence: TGCGCCAGCAGCCAGGGAACCTATGAAAAACTGTTTTTT. Translating it yields CASSQGTYEKLFF.

This sequence joins TRBV4-2 and TRBJ1-2, with D possibly being TRBD1 (5 bases). V gave up 2 bases and J gave up 2 bases, with 12 bases separating them. The CDR3 loop spans 15 amino acids. CDR1 is LGHNA, CDR2 YNFKEQ, per germline. CDR3 nucleotide sequence: TGTGCCAGCAGCCAAAACATTCGGACAAACTATGGCTACACCTTC. Translating gives CASSQNIRTNYGYTF.

This clone showed up just a few times. The chain uses TRBV27 and TRBJ1-6; the D gene is possibly TRBD1 (6 bases). Trimming cost V 5 bases and J 10 bases, with 21 bases left between them. Germline CDR1 and CDR2: MNHEY and SMNVEV (reference sequence). The CDR3 totals 16 residues. This CDR3 reads CASSAQGRGRESPLHF. The CDR3 region has the DNA TGTGCCAGCAGTGCCCAGGGGAGAGGCCGAGAGTCACCCCTCCACTTT.

This clone was counted only a few times. V is TRBV11-2 and J is TRBJ2-2; TRBD2 might be the D (7 bases). The germline V and J ends were trimmed by 3 bases and 6 bases, with 14 bases remaining between them. The length of the CDR3 is 15 residues. Germline CDR1 is SGHAT and CDR2 is FQNNGV. The CDR3 DNA is TGTGCCAGCAGCTTCCGCGGGGGCAACGCCGGGGAGCTGTTTTTT. It translates to CASSFRGGNAGELFF.

The chain recombines TRBV28 with TRBJ2-7, with 7 bases identical to TRBD1. CDR1 is MDHEN, CDR2 SYDVKM, per germline. CDR3 length equals 13 residues. With V trimmed by 7 bases and J by 9 bases, 12 bases remained unmatched. CDR3 sequence reads: CASKGQAVVGQYF. CDR3 in DNA: TGTGCCAGCAAAGGACAGGCTGTCGTGGGGCAGTACTTC.

V and J are TRBV11-2 and TRBJ1-2; weak D call: TRBD1 (6 bases). Germline CDR1 and CDR2: SGHAT and FQNNGV. This CDR3 is built from 16 residues. The V end was cut by 5 bases, the J end by 4 bases, with 20 bases between. The CDR3 loop is CASSPPPPDRIYGYTF. The CDR3 DNA is TGTGCCAGCAGCCCTCCCCCCCCGGACAGAATCTATGGCTACACCTTC.

The chain recombines TRBV5-1 with TRBJ2-3; 9 bases are a match to TRBD1. Germline V lookup: CDR1 SGHRS, CDR2 YFSETQ. The CDR3 is 14 residues long. V lost 4 bases to trimming and J lost 4 bases; unmatched junction nucleotides: 4. CDR3 sequence: CASSARQGADTQYF. The CDR3 region has the DNA TGCGCCAGCAGCGCAAGACAGGGGGCAGATACGCAGTATTTT.

The chain links TRBV19 to TRBJ1-6; 8 bases are a match to TRBD1. Trimming at V came to 10 bases and at J to 0 bases, leaving 5 bases not matched to a gene. Germline CDR1 is LNHDA and CDR2 is SQIVND (reference sequence). This CDR3 is 15 amino acids long. The DNA of the CDR3 is TGTGCCACCCAACAGGGGGTCTCCTATAATTCACCCCTCCACTTT. Translating it yields CATQQGVSYNSPLHF.

The chain couples TRBV5-6 to TRBJ1-6; D may be TRBD1 (5 bases). CDR1 SGHDT and CDR2 YYEEEE come from the germline V gene. The CDR3 runs 14 residues. V was clipped by 1 base and J by 9 bases, with 11 bases between them. DNA for the CDR3: TGTGCCAGCAGCTTGACAGGTCCAGGTTCACCCCTCCACTTT. Translation: CASSLTGPGSPLHF.

This rearrangement joins TRBV30 to TRBJ1-1; no reliable D call. Germline-derived CDR1 and CDR2 are GTSNPN and SVGIG (reference sequence). V was shortened by 0 bases and J by 11 bases, with 10 bases between the two germline ends. This CDR3 is 11 amino acids long. The CDR3 region has the DNA TGTGCCTGGAGTGTCCGCCGGGAGGCTTTCTTT. Protein sequence: CAWSVRREAFF. Drawing the rest from reference TRBV30 and TRBJ1-1, the complete variable domain is SQTIHQWPATLVQPVGSPLSLECTVEGTSNPNLYWYRQAAGRGLQLLFYSVGIGQISSEVPQNLSASRPQDRQFILSSKKLLLSDSGFYLCAWSVRREAFFGQGTRLTVV.

This clone was seen only once. The J gene is TRBJ2-3, the V gene TRBV3-1 (or the pseudogene TRBV3-2); 7 nucleotides align to TRBD1. Germline V gives CDR1 LGHDT, CDR2 YNNKEL (reference sequence). The ends lost 3 bases at V and 1 base at J; junction bases unmatched: 10. The CDR3 contains 17 residues. CDR3 loop: CASSHPGQAQGTDTQYF. CDR3 nucleotides: TGTGCCAGCAGCCACCCCGGACAGGCTCAGGGCACAGATACGCAGTATTTT.

The chain is built from TRBV3-1 (or the pseudogene TRBV3-2) and TRBJ1-6, with TRBD1 as a possible D gene (6 bases). Trimming took 3 bases from V and 10 from J, leaving 16 bases between them. CDR3 length equals 15 residues. Germline-derived CDR1 and CDR2 are LGHDT and YNNKEL (reference sequence). CDR3 sequence: CASSHGGASGSPLHF. The DNA of the CDR3 is TGTGCCAGCAGCCACGGGGGGGCCTCGGGCTCACCCCTCCACTTT.

The chain joins TRBV30 to TRBJ2-3; 14 bases map to TRBD2. The CDR3 totals 16 residues. The germline V gene has CDR1 GTSNPN and CDR2 SVGIG (reference sequence). V dropped 5 bases and J dropped 4; count of bases not matched to a gene: 8. CDR3 in amino acids: CAWGLAGGRASDTQYF. CDR3 nucleotide sequence: TGTGCCTGGGGACTAGCGGGGGGAAGGGCCTCAGATACGCAGTATTTT.

CDR3 DNA: TGTGCTAGTGCCTACCTAGCGGGGGGGCGTGATACGCAGTATTTT. Translation gives CASAYLAGGRDTQYF. The V call is TRBV12-5, the J call TRBJ2-3; 12 nucleotides agree with TRBD2. The V gene's germline CDR1 is LGHNT and CDR2 FRNRAP. The CDR3 extends over 15 amino acids. V trimming: 7 bases; J trimming: 6 bases; junction bases outside the gene matches: 8.

The chain employs TRBV30 and TRBJ1-2; a possible D gene is TRBD1 (6 bases). This CDR3 is 13 amino acids long. Germline V gives CDR1 GTSNPN, CDR2 SVGIG (reference sequence). V lost 7 bases, J lost 6 bases, and 18 bases lay in between. The chain's CDR3 is CASDPGGADGYTF. CDR3 nucleotides: TGTGCCTCAGACCCGGGGGGGGCGGATGGCTACACCTTC.

This clone was found a few times. This sequence joins TRBV24-1 and TRBJ2-3; no reliable D call. Looked up from germline, CDR1 is KGHDR and CDR2 is SFDVKD. Between the trimmed V and J ends, which lost 5 bases and 5 bases, there was a span of 4 bases. The CDR3 contains 11 residues. The CDR3 reads CATSVGDTQYF. The DNA for the CDR3 is TGTGCCACCAGTGTCGGAGATACGCAGTATTTT.

The chain carries TRBV14 and TRBJ1-1, with 7 bases that match TRBD1. Per germline, CDR1 SGHDN and CDR2 FVKESK. The CDR3 runs to 15 residues. The J segment lost 0 bases and the V segment lost 6 bases, leaving 7 bases of the junction unmatched. Here the CDR3 reads CASSPQGQMNTEAFF. In DNA form, the CDR3 reads TGTGCCAGCAGTCCCCAGGGACAGATGAACACTGAAGCTTTCTTT. Variable domain in full (rest from reference TRBV14 and TRBJ1-1): EAGVTQFPSHSVIEKGQTVTLRCDPISGHDNLYWYRRVMGKEIKFLLHFVKESKQDESGMPNNRFLAERTGGTYSTLKVQPAELEDSGVYFCASSPQGQMNTEAFFGQGTRLTVV.

The chain combines TRBV5-5 with TRBJ2-6; D gene ambiguous. CDR1 and CDR2 from the germline V gene are SGHKS and YYEKEE (reference sequence). Trimming pared 4 bases from V and 0 bases from J, leaving 14 bases between. The CDR3 has 17 amino acids. CDR3 bases: TGTGCCAGCAGCCCTCTCACCAGTTTCTCTGGGGCCAACGTCCTGACTTTC. Translating it yields CASSPLTSFSGANVLTF.

This rearrangement joins TRBV7-9 to TRBJ1-1; D gene ambiguous. The length of the CDR3 is 15 residues. Germline V gene sequence: CDR1 SEHNR, CDR2 FQNEAQ (reference sequence). V gave up 3 bases and J gave up 2 bases, with 13 bases separating them. The CDR3 sequence is CASSFYPSVNTEAFF. As DNA, the CDR3 is TGTGCCAGCAGCTTCTACCCGAGCGTTAACACTGAAGCTTTCTTT.

The chain couples TRBV7-9 to TRBJ2-3; no reliable D call. The V and J ends lost 4 bases and 0 bases respectively, with 14 bases between them. The CDR3 length is 16 residues. CDR1 is SEHNR and CDR2 is FQNEAQ in the germline V gene (reference sequence). The CDR3: CASSSSGLASTDTQYF. CDR3 bases: TGTGCCAGCAGCTCATCCGGATTAGCTAGCACAGATACGCAGTATTTT.